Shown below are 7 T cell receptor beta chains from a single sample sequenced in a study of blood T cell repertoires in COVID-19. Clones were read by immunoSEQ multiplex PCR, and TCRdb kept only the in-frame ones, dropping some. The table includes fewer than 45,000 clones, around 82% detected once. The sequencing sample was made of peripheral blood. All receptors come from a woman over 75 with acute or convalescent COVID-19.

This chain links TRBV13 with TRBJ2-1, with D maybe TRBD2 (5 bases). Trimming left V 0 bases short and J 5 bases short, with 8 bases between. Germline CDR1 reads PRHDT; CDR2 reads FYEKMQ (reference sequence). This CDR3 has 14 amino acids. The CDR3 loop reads CASSLGQADNEQFF. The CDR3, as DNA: TGTGCCAGCAGCTTAGGCCAAGCGGACAATGAGCAGTTCTTC.

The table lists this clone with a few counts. The CDR3 DNA sequence: TGTGCCAGCAGAGGGACTAGCCCCTACAATGAGCAGTTCTTC. This sequence encodes CASRGTSPYNEQFF. The chain is built from TRBV27 and TRBJ2-1; 9 bases match TRBD2. CDR3 length: 14 amino acids. CDR1 is MNHEY, CDR2 SMNVEV, per germline (reference sequence). Trimming at V came to 6 bases and at J to 2 bases, leaving 2 bases not matched to a gene.

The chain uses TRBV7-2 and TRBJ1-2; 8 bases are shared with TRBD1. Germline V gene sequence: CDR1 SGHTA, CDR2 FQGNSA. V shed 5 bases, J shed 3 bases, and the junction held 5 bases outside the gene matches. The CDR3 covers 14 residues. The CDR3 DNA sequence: TGTGCCAGCAGCCGGACAGGGCGGGACTATGGCTACACCTTC. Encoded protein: CASSRTGRDYGYTF. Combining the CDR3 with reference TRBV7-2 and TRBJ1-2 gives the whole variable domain GAGVSQSPSNKVTEKGKDVELRCDPISGHTALYWYRQSLGQGLEFLIYFQGNSAPDKSGLPSDRFSAERTGGSVSTLTIQRTQQEDSAVYLCASSRTGRDYGYTFGSGTRLTVV.

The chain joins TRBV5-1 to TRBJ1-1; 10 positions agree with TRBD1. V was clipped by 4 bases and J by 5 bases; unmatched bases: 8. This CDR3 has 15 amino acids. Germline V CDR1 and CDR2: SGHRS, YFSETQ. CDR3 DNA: TGCGCCAGCAGCGGGACAGGGGCGGGTGAAACTGAAGCTTTCTTT. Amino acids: CASSGTGAGETEAFF.

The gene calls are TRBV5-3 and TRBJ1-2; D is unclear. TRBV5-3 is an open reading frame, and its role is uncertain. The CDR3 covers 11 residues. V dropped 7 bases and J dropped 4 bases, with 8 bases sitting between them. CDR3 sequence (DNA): TGTGCCAGATACACAACCTATGGCTACACCTTC. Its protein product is CARYTTYGYTF.

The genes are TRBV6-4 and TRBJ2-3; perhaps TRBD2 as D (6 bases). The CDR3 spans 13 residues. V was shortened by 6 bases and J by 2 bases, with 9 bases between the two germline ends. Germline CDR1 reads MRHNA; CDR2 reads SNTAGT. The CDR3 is CASSRDSTDTQYF. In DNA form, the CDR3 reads TGTGCCAGCAGCAGGGACTCCACAGATACGCAGTATTTT.

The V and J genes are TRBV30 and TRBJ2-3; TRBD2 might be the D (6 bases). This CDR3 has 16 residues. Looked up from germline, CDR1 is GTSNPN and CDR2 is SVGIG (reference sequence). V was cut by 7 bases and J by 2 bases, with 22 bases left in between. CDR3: CASSAGPGALTDTQYF. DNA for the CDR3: TGTGCCTCCAGCGCCGGTCCGGGAGCCCTCACAGATACGCAGTATTTT.